These 21 T cell receptor beta chains share one sample of origin, sequenced in a study of shared clonotypes between healthy human individuals. Only in-frame clones appear in the TCRdb table, and some are missing; sequencing was by immunoSEQ multiplex PCR. The sample gives under 2.5 million clones, approximately 90% of which show up once; 0.37% is in the top ten. The sequencing sample was made of naive CD4+ T cells from PBMCs. The sample's subset: CD45RA+ positively selected. The source is a man aged 18 to 29 in good health. Some clones in this sample may be carry-over from other donors' samples.

The chain has TRBV10-3 and TRBJ1-1, with unresolved D. V shed 10 bases and J shed 1 base, with 13 bases lying between them. This CDR3 region has 13 residues. Germline loops: CDR1 ENHRY, CDR2 SYGVKD. In nucleotides, the CDR3 is TGTGCCACTTCCGGGTCAGGGAACACTGAAGCTTTCTTT. Translated: CATSGSGNTEAFF.

Comment on this clone: Other DNA sequences of this sample code for an identical CDR3. The genes are TRBV2 and TRBJ1-1, with TRBD1 as a possible D gene (5 bases). Germline V gene data show CDR1 as SNHLY and CDR2 as FYNNEI. The V gene lost 6 bases and the J gene lost 1 base, with 9 bases spanning the gap. The CDR3 is 13 residues long. DNA for the CDR3: TGTGCCAGCAGGGTGGGACGGAACACTGAAGCTTTCTTT. It specifies CASRVGRNTEAFF.

A note on this clone: At the DNA level, this CDR3 is encoded by other sequences in the same sample as well. The gene calls are TRBV5-1 and TRBJ2-3, with D possibly matching TRBD1 (6 bases). The CDR3 runs 15 residues. Trimming pared 0 bases from V and 0 bases from J, leaving 8 bases between. Germline V gives CDR1 SGHRS, CDR2 YFSETQ. The CDR3 protein is CASSLDRASTDTQYF. In nucleotides, the CDR3 is TGCGCCAGCAGCTTGGACAGGGCCAGCACAGATACGCAGTATTTT.

The chain combines TRBV6-5 with TRBJ1-6; TRBD1 might be the D (5 bases). Germline CDR1 and CDR2: MNHEY and SVGAGI. This CDR3 is 15 amino acids long. V was clipped by 6 bases and J by 8 bases, with 17 bases between them. For the CDR3, the DNA is TGTGCCAGCAGCCTGGGGCTTTCTTGGGATTCACCCCTCCACTTT. It translates to CASSLGLSWDSPLHF.

This chain links TRBV4-2 with TRBJ2-5; 8 nucleotides match TRBD1. With V trimmed by 4 bases and J by 5 bases, 9 bases remained unmatched. Germline CDR1 and CDR2: LGHNA and YNFKEQ. CDR3 length: 15 amino acids. The DNA for the CDR3 is TGTGCCAGCAGCCCAGGGGGCGCAAATGTGGAGACCCAGTACTTC. It yields the protein CASSPGGANVETQYF.

The chain recombines TRBV6-6 with TRBJ2-3; 10 bases map to TRBD1. Germline CDR1 is MNHNY and CDR2 is SVGAGI (reference sequence). The CDR3 sequence is 16 residues long. The junction had 4 bases not matched to a gene; V was cut back by 2 bases and J by 2 bases. CDR3 sequence reads: CASSYLGQGDTDTQYF. CDR3 DNA sequence: TGTGCCAGCAGTTACCTTGGACAGGGGGACACAGATACGCAGTATTTT.

This rearrangement joins TRBV28 to TRBJ2-3; maybe TRBD2 (6 bases). The CDR3 is 14 amino acids. V was pared by 5 bases and J by 5 bases, with 14 bases between. Germline V lookup: CDR1 MDHEN, CDR2 SYDVKM. The DNA of the CDR3 is TGTGCCAGCAGTCCGCCCCGACTAGGAGATACGCAGTATTTT. Translation gives CASSPPRLGDTQYF.

The rearrangement links TRBV28 to TRBJ2-7, with 9 bases fitting TRBD2. Germline V gene data show CDR1 as MDHEN and CDR2 as SYDVKM. The CDR3 loop spans 14 amino acids. The V segment lost 7 bases and the J segment 8 bases; nucleotides outside the gene matches: 12. The CDR3 sequence: CASTPGGLALKQYF. Written as DNA, the CDR3 is TGTGCCAGCACACCGGGGGGACTAGCCTTAAAGCAGTACTTC.

This chain uses TRBV7-7 with TRBJ2-2; D perhaps matches TRBD2 (6 bases). Germline loops: CDR1 SSHAT, CDR2 FNYEAQ (reference sequence). The CDR3 length is 13 residues. Trimming took off 5 bases at V and 4 bases at J, with 8 bases between the two ends. CDR3 bases: TGTGCCAGCAGCATTAGCGGCACCGGGGAGCTGTTTTTT. Translating it yields CASSISGTGELFF.

The chain joins TRBV5-8 to TRBJ1-1; D not resolved. Looked up from germline, CDR1 is SGHTS and CDR2 is YDEGEE. Trimming took off 0 bases at V and 7 bases at J, with 10 bases between the two ends. The CDR3 is made up of 13 amino acids. CDR3 coding DNA: TGTGCCAGCAGCTTGGTGGAATTGAATGAAGCTTTCTTT. This codes for CASSLVELNEAFF.

The chain has TRBV19 and TRBJ2-2; maybe TRBD1 (5 bases). The length of the CDR3 is 15 residues. CDR1 and CDR2 from the germline V gene are LNHDA and SQIVND (reference sequence). V gave up 3 bases and J gave up 3 bases, with 11 bases separating them. The CDR3 DNA reads TGTGCCAGTAGTATGGGGCGTACGTACACCGGGGAGCTGTTTTTT. Its translation: CASSMGRTYTGELFF.

This clone was detected once. The chain carries TRBV5-1 and TRBJ2-5; 7 nucleotides agree with TRBD1. V lost 4 bases to trimming and J lost 7 bases; unmatched junction nucleotides: 7. The germline V gene encodes CDR1 SGHRS and CDR2 YFSETQ. This CDR3 is 13 amino acids long. In DNA form, the CDR3 reads TGCGCCAGCAGCCTCCGGGACAGTGGGACCCAGTACTTC. This gives the protein CASSLRDSGTQYF.

A remark on this clone: Other nucleotide sequences in the sample specify the same CDR3. This chain uses TRBV5-4 with TRBJ2-5; 8 positions match TRBD2. Trimming removed 0 bases from V and 3 bases from J; junction bases left unmatched: 4. From germline, CDR1 is SGHNT and CDR2 YYREEE (reference sequence). The CDR3 runs to 15 residues. For the CDR3, the DNA is TGTGCCAGCAGCTTGGTAAGCGGGAGAGAAGAGACCCAGTACTTC. Protein product: CASSLVSGREETQYF.

The chain uses TRBV5-1 and TRBJ2-5; either TRBD1 or TRBD2 may supply D (5 bases each). This CDR3 comprises 15 residues. Between the trimmed V and J ends, which lost 2 bases and 5 bases, there was a span of 16 bases. Germline values: CDR1 SGHRS, CDR2 YFSETQ. The CDR3 sequence is CASSLTGADGETQYF. The CDR3 DNA reads as TGCGCCAGCAGCTTAACAGGAGCGGACGGGGAGACCCAGTACTTC.

This clone appeared a single time. This chain joins TRBV7-9 and TRBJ1-1; no clear D gene. V was cut by 1 base and J by 5 bases, with 11 bases left in between. The CDR3 totals 14 residues. CDR1 and CDR2 from the germline V gene are SEHNR and FQNEAQ (reference sequence). The CDR3 loop reads CASSLEGSVTEAFF. In DNA form, the CDR3 reads TGTGCCAGCAGCTTAGAGGGTAGTGTGACTGAAGCTTTCTTT. The full variable domain, with the rest looked up from reference TRBV7-9 and TRBJ1-1, is DTGVSQNPRHKITKRGQNVTFRCDPISEHNRLYWYRQTLGQGPEFLTYFQNEAQLEKSRLLSDRFSAERPKGSFSTLEIQRTEQGDSAMYLCASSLEGSVTEAFFGQGTRLTVV.

This clone was picked up a small number of times. Within the sample, other DNA sequences also encode this same CDR3. The V and J genes are TRBV29-1 and TRBJ1-1; D is ambiguous. CDR3 length equals 13 residues. Trimming shortened V by 4 bases and J by 2 bases, and 11 bases separated the two germline ends. Germline CDR1 and CDR2: SQVTM and ANQGSEA. This CDR3 is CSVAGRTNTEAFF. In nucleotides, the CDR3 is TGCAGCGTTGCGGGAAGGACCAACACTGAAGCTTTCTTT. Filled out from reference TRBV29-1 and TRBJ1-1, the complete variable domain reads SAVISQKPSRDICQRGTSLTIQCQVDSQVTMMFWYRQQPGQSLTLIATANQGSEATYESGFVIDKFPISRPNLTFSTLTVSNMSPEDSSIYLCSVAGRTNTEAFFGQGTRLTVV.

V and J are TRBV28 and TRBJ2-1; tentative D call: TRBD1 (6 bases). Trimming left V 6 bases short and J 0 bases short, with 9 bases between. The length of the CDR3 is 14 residues. In germline, CDR1 is MDHEN, CDR2 SYDVKM. CDR3 protein: CASRETGSYNEQFF. The CDR3 nucleotides read TGTGCCAGCAGGGAGACAGGCTCCTACAATGAGCAGTTCTTC.

This clone was counted a single time. V and J are TRBV6-1 and TRBJ2-5; D remains unclear. The CDR3 spans 13 residues. Germline CDR1 is MNHNS and CDR2 is SASEGT. The V and J ends lost 4 bases and 5 bases respectively, with 11 bases between them. CDR3 DNA sequence: TGTGCCAGCAGTGTAAAGTTTTGGGAGACCCAGTACTTC. It specifies CASSVKFWETQYF.

This sequence joins TRBV19 and TRBJ1-2, with TRBD1 matching 9 bases. Germline lookup yields CDR1 LNHDA and CDR2 SQIVND (reference sequence). This CDR3 has 13 residues. V lost 6 bases and J lost 6; bases outside the gene matches: 5. The DNA for the CDR3 is TGTGCCAGTAGAGCACAGGGGGCCCATGGCTACACCTTC. As protein: CASRAQGAHGYTF. The full variable domain, completed using reference TRBV19 and TRBJ1-2, is DGGITQSPKYLFRKEGQNVTLSCEQNLNHDAMYWYRQDPGQGLRLIYYSQIVNDFQKGDIAEGYSVSREKKESFPLTVTSAQKNPTAFYLCASRAQGAHGYTFGSGTRLTVV.

This sequence joins TRBV28 and TRBJ1-2, with D uncertain. This CDR3 has 16 residues. V was clipped by 8 bases and J by 1 base, with 20 bases between them. Germline V CDR1 and CDR2: MDHEN, SYDVKM. The CDR3 protein is CASGPRTILINYGYTF. The CDR3, as DNA: TGTGCCAGCGGTCCTCGGACCATACTTATTAACTATGGCTACACCTTC.

The table lists this clone with a count of one. The genes are TRBV6-6 and TRBJ1-6; TRBD1 matches at 10 bases. Germline lookup yields CDR1 MNHNY and CDR2 SVGAGI (reference sequence). V was pared by 3 bases and J by 7 bases, with 3 bases of the junction left unmatched. This CDR3 comprises 15 residues. The CDR3 sequence is CASSYLTGGNSPLHF. The CDR3 nucleotides are TGTGCCAGCAGTTATCTGACAGGGGGCAATTCACCCCTCCACTTT.